Below, 26 T cell receptor beta chains from the same sample are listed, as sequenced in a study of technical replicates of blood from a handful of donors. Assay used: immunoSEQ multiplex PCR; TCRdb lists only in-frame clones, some missing. Altogether about 66,000 clones are present, around nine tenths being singletons, with the ten largest covering around 4.6%. The sample consisted of PBMCs. The receptors stem from a human donor in good health. Some clones in this sample may be carry-over from other donors' samples.

The genes are TRBV6-5 and TRBJ2-5; D might be TRBD1 (6 bases). The CDR3 has 13 residues. Germline V gives CDR1 MNHEY, CDR2 SVGAGI. Trimming left V 2 bases short and J 4 bases short, with 8 bases between. The chain's CDR3 is CASSYLGGETQYF. For the CDR3, the DNA is TGTGCCAGCAGTTACCTAGGGGGAGAGACCCAGTACTTC.

The V gene is TRBV4-3, the J gene TRBJ2-2, with 14 bases lining up with TRBD2. V gave up 1 base and J gave up 5 bases; unmatched junction bases: 6. CDR1 is LGHNA, CDR2 YSLEER, per germline. The CDR3 length is 18 residues. The CDR3 loop is CASSQAGLAGVGTGELFF. The DNA for the CDR3 is TGCGCCAGCAGCCAAGCGGGACTAGCGGGAGTGGGGACCGGGGAGCTGTTTTTT.

The rearrangement uses TRBV6-5 and TRBJ1-2; unclear D gene. The CDR3 is 14 residues long. V dropped 5 bases and J dropped 0 bases, with 10 bases sitting between them. Per germline, CDR1 MNHEY and CDR2 SVGAGI. As DNA, the CDR3 is TGTGCCAGCAGTAGGCAGGCCACTAACTATGGCTACACCTTC. It yields the protein CASSRQATNYGYTF.

CDR3 region: CASSTEATRFRNIQYF. The CDR3 DNA reads as TGTGCCAGCAGCACTGAAGCCACTAGATTCAGGAACATTCAGTACTTC. J is TRBJ2-4 and V is TRBV7-9; D possibly corresponds to TRBD2 (5 bases). V lost 5 bases to trimming and J lost 7 bases, with 21 bases between them. This CDR3 region has 16 residues. The V gene's germline CDR1 is SEHNR and CDR2 FQNEAQ (reference sequence).

The V gene is TRBV7-3, the J gene TRBJ1-1; D is unclear. This CDR3 has 14 residues. From germline, CDR1 is SGHTA and CDR2 FQGTGA. Trimming stripped 5 bases from V and 5 bases from J, with 15 bases between. The CDR3 nucleotides read TGTGCCAGCAGCGAGCCCGCACCAAATACTGAAGCTTTCTTT. Translated: CASSEPAPNTEAFF.

This chain uses TRBV6-6 with TRBJ2-1, with TRBD2 matching 8 bases. The CDR3 covers 16 residues. V was pared by 6 bases and J by 8 bases, with 15 bases of the junction left unmatched. Germline CDR1 and CDR2: MNHNY and SVGAGI (reference sequence). The CDR3 region has the DNA TGTGCCAGCAGCTTGGATACCCTAGCGGGTCGGGATGAGCAGTTCTTC. Protein: CASSLDTLAGRDEQFF.

This chain joins TRBV7-6 and TRBJ2-3; the D is unclear. There are 14 residues in the CDR3. V lost 1 base, J lost 6 bases, and 11 bases lay in between. The germline CDR1 and CDR2 sequences are SGHVS and FNYEAQ. The DNA of the CDR3 is TGTGCCAGCAGCTTAGTGCAGTCCTGGGATACGCAGTATTTT. This translates into CASSLVQSWDTQYF.

This chain links TRBV5-3 with TRBJ2-7; 8 nucleotides agree with TRBD1. TRBV5-3 is an ORF; its function is uncertain. V shed 6 bases and J 2 bases; nucleotides not matched to a gene: 22. This CDR3 region has 19 residues. The CDR3 DNA follows: TGTGCCAGAAACCGACCGACAGGGGCTAGCCCATTCCCCACCTACGAGCAGTACTTC. Amino acid sequence: CARNRPTGASPFPTYEQYF.

The chain uses TRBV7-9 and TRBJ2-7, with D unclear. This CDR3 is built from 14 residues. The germline gives CDR1 SEHNR, CDR2 FQNEAQ (reference sequence). V lost 1 base to trimming and J lost 5 bases, with 12 bases between them. CDR3 amino acids: CASSLGVGSNEQYF. The CDR3 DNA reads as TGTGCCAGCAGCTTAGGGGTGGGCTCGAACGAGCAGTACTTC.

The chain combines TRBV10-3 with TRBJ1-4, with D possibly being TRBD1 (5 bases). V was trimmed by 6 bases and J by 0 bases, leaving 29 bases between them. The germline gives CDR1 ENHRY, CDR2 SYGVKD. The CDR3 sequence is 21 residues long. CDR3 DNA sequence: TGTGCCATCAGGACCAACGACAGCTATGTAGGTTCGGGGGCAACTAATGAAAAACTGTTTTTT. Translated, it gives CAIRTNDSYVGSGATNEKLFF.

J is TRBJ2-5 and V is TRBV6-5, with TRBD2 matching 10 bases. There are 16 residues in the CDR3. The V segment lost 0 bases and the J segment 5 bases; nucleotides outside the gene matches: 6. Germline-derived CDR1 and CDR2 are MNHEY and SVGAGI. The CDR3 region is CASSYSYSGGSETQYF. The CDR3 bases are TGTGCCAGCAGTTACTCATATAGCGGGGGGTCGGAGACCCAGTACTTC.

V and J are TRBV7-2 and TRBJ1-1; the match to TRBD1 covers 7 bases. This CDR3 has 13 residues. V lost 5 bases, J lost 8 bases, and 8 bases stayed unmatched. Germline values: CDR1 SGHTA, CDR2 FQGNSA. The CDR3 sequence: CASSKHRGTEAFF. CDR3 nucleotides: TGTGCCAGCAGCAAGCACAGGGGAACCGAAGCTTTCTTT.

The CDR3 loop reads CAVLAGEGTDTQYF. Written as DNA, the CDR3 is TGTGCCGTACTAGCGGGAGAAGGGACAGATACGCAGTATTTT. V and J are TRBV6-4 and TRBJ2-3; 11 nucleotides agree with TRBD2. Germline-derived CDR1 and CDR2 are MRHNA and SNTAGT. The CDR3 is 14 residues long. The J segment lost 3 bases and the V segment lost 11 bases, leaving 7 bases of the junction unmatched.

This clone was seen a few times. V is TRBV11-2 and J is TRBJ2-3, with TRBD2 identical over 11 bases. With V trimmed by 2 bases and J by 0 bases, 10 bases remained unmatched. This CDR3 is 19 amino acids long. Germline V gene sequence: CDR1 SGHAT, CDR2 FQNNGV. CDR3 sequence (DNA): TGTGCCAGCAGCTTATCGGCTAGCGGGAGGAATCCTAGCACAGATACGCAGTATTTT. Translated, it gives CASSLSASGRNPSTDTQYF.

This chain uses TRBV7-2 with TRBJ2-4, with 16 bases matching TRBD2. Germline loops: CDR1 SGHTA, CDR2 FQGNSA. This CDR3 is 16 amino acids long. J gave up 9 bases and V 5 bases, and 7 bases lay outside the gene matches. The CDR3 loop reads CASSLGLAGGMGIQYF. The CDR3 DNA reads TGTGCCAGCAGCCTGGGACTAGCGGGGGGGATGGGCATTCAGTACTTC.

CDR3 DNA: TGTGCCAGCACCCCTAGCGGGGGCTGGGATGAGCAGTTCTTC. It codes for CASTPSGGWDEQFF. The chain links TRBV7-9 to TRBJ2-1; 10 bases fit TRBD2. The CDR3 extends over 14 amino acids. V shed 7 bases, J shed 8 bases, and the junction held 8 bases outside the gene matches. The germline V gene encodes CDR1 SEHNR and CDR2 FQNEAQ (reference sequence). Full variable domain (rest looked up from reference TRBV7-9 and TRBJ2-1): DTGVSQNPRHKITKRGQNVTFRCDPISEHNRLYWYRQTLGQGPEFLTYFQNEAQLEKSRLLSDRFSAERPKGSFSTLEIQRTEQGDSAMYLCASTPSGGWDEQFFGPGTRLTVL.

The chain joins TRBV5-4 to TRBJ1-2, with D unclear. Deletions cut 3 bases from V and 4 bases from J, with 13 bases between. The CDR3 totals 14 residues. The germline CDR1 and CDR2 sequences are SGHNT and YYREEE (reference sequence). CDR3 DNA: TGTGCCAGCAGCTCGAAGACTGAACTCTATGGCTACACCTTC. Translated, it gives CASSSKTELYGYTF.

V gene TRBV7-2 combines with J gene TRBJ1-6; D not certain. The V end lost 5 bases, the J end lost 13 bases, and 12 bases lay between the germline ends. This CDR3 region has 12 residues. Germline CDR1 and CDR2: SGHTA and FQGNSA. CDR3 coding DNA: TGTGCCAGCAGCGCTAGACCGTTTCCCCTCCACTTT. The encoded protein is CASSARPFPLHF.

The genes are TRBV2 and TRBJ1-1; a possible D gene is TRBD1 (5 bases). This CDR3 region has 14 residues. Germline CDR1 is SNHLY and CDR2 is FYNNEI. The V end lost 3 bases, the J end lost 0 bases, and 8 bases lay between the germline ends. Written as DNA, the CDR3 is TGTGCCAGCAGTGACTCAGGGCTGAACACTGAAGCTTTCTTT. This gives the protein CASSDSGLNTEAFF.

The gene calls are TRBV19 and TRBJ1-2, with D possibly TRBD1 on 6 matching bases. The CDR3 consists of 14 residues. The germline gives CDR1 LNHDA, CDR2 SQIVND (reference sequence). Trimming took 5 bases from V and 7 from J, leaving 17 bases between them. As DNA, the CDR3 is TGTGCCAGTAGTCCACCAGGGGACGTACTTGGCTACACCTTC. Protein product: CASSPPGDVLGYTF.

V is TRBV27 and J is TRBJ2-7; the match to TRBD1 covers 8 bases. After removal of 3 bases from V and 1 base from J, the junction contained 5 bases not matched to a gene. The CDR3 loop spans 15 amino acids. Germline CDR1 MNHEY, CDR2 SMNVEV (reference sequence). This CDR3 is CASSLSGDRSYEQYF. In DNA form, the CDR3 reads TGTGCCAGCAGTTTGTCGGGGGACAGGTCCTACGAGCAGTACTTC.

The V and J genes are TRBV7-9 and TRBJ1-1; possibly TRBD1 for D (5 bases). Trimming shortened V by 0 bases and J by 3 bases, and 11 bases separated the two germline ends. CDR1 is SEHNR, CDR2 FQNEAQ, per germline (reference sequence). The CDR3 runs to 15 residues. The CDR3 here is CASSLALWGDTEAFF. CDR3 bases: TGTGCCAGCAGCTTAGCGCTTTGGGGGGACACTGAAGCTTTCTTT.

Points on this clone: Other DNA sequences within the sample encode an identical CDR3. This chain uses TRBV19 with TRBJ1-5; D might be TRBD1 (5 bases). Trimming shortened V by 3 bases and J by 4 bases, and 10 bases separated the two germline ends. This CDR3 is built from 14 residues. Germline V gives CDR1 LNHDA, CDR2 SQIVND (reference sequence). This CDR3 reads CASSMRRGNQPQHF. The CDR3 DNA follows: TGTGCCAGTAGTATGCGGCGGGGGAATCAGCCCCAGCATTTT.

The chain links TRBV5-4 to TRBJ2-7, with D possibly matching TRBD1 (5 bases). Germline lookup yields CDR1 SGHNT and CDR2 YYREEE (reference sequence). This CDR3 spans 14 amino acids. The V and J ends lost 0 bases and 3 bases respectively, with 10 bases between them. The CDR3 region has the DNA TGTGCCAGCAGCTTGGGTAACAGGTACTACGAGCAGTACTTC. Its protein is CASSLGNRYYEQYF.

The count of this clone is one. The rearrangement links TRBV30 to TRBJ2-1; 12 bases are a match to TRBD2. The J segment lost 9 bases and the V segment lost 4 bases, leaving 10 bases of the junction unmatched. The germline gives CDR1 GTSNPN, CDR2 SVGIG (reference sequence). This CDR3 contains 15 residues. In DNA, the CDR3 is TGTGCCTGGAAGGCAGGGGCTAGCGGGAGGGGTGAGCAGTTCTTC. Its protein is CAWKAGASGRGEQFF.

For the CDR3, the DNA is TGTGCCAGCAGCACGGGACATTCAGATACGCAGTATTTT. It yields the protein CASSTGHSDTQYF. The chain carries TRBV9 and TRBJ2-3; possible D gene TRBD1, 6 bases. V was trimmed by 4 bases and J by 4 bases, leaving 10 bases between them. CDR1 SGDLS and CDR2 YYNGEE come from the germline V gene. The CDR3 consists of 13 residues.